This TCR beta chain was sequenced during a study of cytomegalovirus exposure and HLA in healthy donors. Study conclusions and caveats: Previous analysis showed most TCR beta V segments were productive about 87% or about 30% of the time.

PCR was performed using 60 Vbeta and 13 Jbeta primers. Here immunoSEQ multiplex PCR was the method, and the copy in TCRdb shows in-frame clones only, minus some. The repertoire has 160,000 or so clones, around 85% of them found once; the top ten carry around 0.85%. Trimming removed 0 bases from V and 2 bases from J, with 5 bases in between. CDR3 length: 13 residues. The germline V gene encodes CDR1 SGDLS and CDR2 YYNGEE. About this clone itself: What it binds is not known.

This TCR derives from a woman in her thirties in good health and CMV-seronegative. The chain couples TRBV9 to TRBJ1-2; no clear D. Sequences were obtained from PBMCs. CDR3 coding DNA: TGTGCCAGCAGCGTAGTAAGCAACTATGGCTACACCTTC. Amino acids: CASSVVSNYGYTF.